The 25 T cell receptor beta chains given below trace back to one sample, sequenced in a study of T cell responses to AZD1222 COVID-19 vaccine. Assay: immunoSEQ multiplex PCR; the TCRdb copy retains only in-frame clones and omits some. Among hundreds of thousands of clones, about 92% were seen once, and the ten largest hold more than 0.8%. The sequenced sample was peripheral blood, obtained on day 0 of MenACWY control vaccination. These receptors all stem from an adult in good health.

V is TRBV2 and J is TRBJ1-1; maybe TRBD1 (5 bases). The V gene's germline CDR1 is SNHLY and CDR2 FYNNEI. CDR3 size: 13 residues. V was clipped by 7 bases and J by 2 bases, with 11 bases between them. This chain's CDR3 is CASMRQSNTEAFF. CDR3 in DNA: TGTGCCAGCATGAGACAGAGTAACACTGAAGCTTTCTTT.

The rearrangement joins TRBV5-1 to TRBJ2-1, with 8 bases fitting TRBD1. The CDR3 spans 15 residues. CDR1 and CDR2 from the germline V gene are SGHRS and YFSETQ. The junction had 7 bases not matched to a gene; V was cut back by 4 bases and J by 4 bases. This chain's CDR3 is CASSPGTGRYNEQFF. CDR3 nucleotides: TGCGCCAGCAGCCCCGGGACAGGTCGTTACAATGAGCAGTTCTTC.

The V call is TRBV7-8, the J call TRBJ1-2, with D maybe TRBD1 (5 bases). V shed 5 bases and J shed 3 bases, with 10 bases lying between them. The CDR3 is 13 amino acids. Germline CDR1 and CDR2: SGHVS and FQNEAQ. CDR3 loop: CASSDQGYYGYTF. In nucleotides, the CDR3 is TGTGCCAGCAGCGATCAGGGCTACTATGGCTACACCTTC.

The V call is TRBV19, the J call TRBJ1-1; D ambiguous. The length of the CDR3 is 12 residues. V was shortened by 5 bases and J by 3 bases, with 7 bases between the two germline ends. Per the germline V gene, CDR1 is LNHDA and CDR2 is SQIVND (reference sequence). CDR3 nucleotides: TGTGCCAGTAGTCGACGGGACACTGAAGCTTTCTTT. This codes for CASSRRDTEAFF.

CDR3 coding DNA: TGCGCCAGCAGGCTACAGGGAGTGACAAACACTGAAGCTTTCTTT. Translating gives CASRLQGVTNTEAFF. The genes are TRBV10-2 and TRBJ1-1, with a possible D match to TRBD1 (6 bases). Trimming stripped 6 bases from V and 2 bases from J, with 16 bases between. Germline CDR1 WSHSY, CDR2 SAAADI. The CDR3 runs to 15 residues.

This clone was picked up one time. The J gene is TRBJ1-1, the V gene TRBV5-1, with D unclear. The CDR3 loop spans 13 amino acids. The germline V gene has CDR1 SGHRS and CDR2 YFSETQ. Deletions cut 5 bases from V and 0 bases from J, with 8 bases between. CDR3 region: CASRADMNTEAFF. The CDR3 DNA reads TGCGCCAGCAGAGCAGACATGAACACTGAAGCTTTCTTT.

The rearrangement joins TRBV24-1 to TRBJ2-2, with TRBD1 matching 11 bases. The CDR3 runs 16 residues. V shed 4 bases, J shed 3 bases, and the junction held 3 bases outside the gene matches. CDR1 is KGHDR, CDR2 SFDVKD, per germline. CDR3 sequence reads: CATSEDRGRDTGELFF. In DNA, the CDR3 is TGTGCCACCAGTGAGGACAGGGGGCGCGACACCGGGGAGCTGTTTTTT.

As DNA, the CDR3 is TGTGCCAGCACTTGGGGGGGATTAGGAGTCGGGGAGCTGTTTTTT. Translating it yields CASTWGGLGVGELFF. This chain connects TRBV2 to TRBJ2-2, with 7 nucleotides matching TRBD2. The V and J ends lost 7 bases and 7 bases, in that order; junction bases with no gene match: 12. The CDR3 runs to 15 residues. The germline V gene encodes CDR1 SNHLY and CDR2 FYNNEI. Based on the CDR3 plus reference TRBV2 and TRBJ2-2, the full variable domain is EPEVTQTPSHQVTQMGQEVILRCVPISNHLYFYWYRQILGQKVEFLVSFYNNEISEKSEIFDDQFSVERPDGSNFTLKIRSTKLEDSAMYFCASTWGGLGVGELFFGEGSRLTVL.

The rearrangement joins TRBV30 to TRBJ2-4; D is undetermined. V was trimmed by 3 bases and J by 0 bases, leaving 9 bases between them. This CDR3 is 14 amino acids long. The V gene's germline CDR1 is GTSNPN and CDR2 SVGIG (reference sequence). CDR3 in DNA: TGTGCCTGGAGCTACCTACTAGCCAAAAACATTCAGTACTTC. Translation: CAWSYLLAKNIQYF.

CDR3 nucleotide sequence: TGTGCCAGCAGCCACCAGGGGGGCTACGAGCAGTACTTC. This gives the protein CASSHQGGYEQYF. The J gene is TRBJ2-7, the V gene TRBV3-1 (or the pseudogene TRBV3-2), with D perhaps matching TRBD1 (7 bases). With 3 bases removed from V and 3 bases from J, the gap between germline ends came to 9 bases. The CDR3 loop spans 13 amino acids. CDR1 is LGHDT and CDR2 is YNNKEL in the germline V gene (reference sequence).

The chain combines TRBV7-3 with TRBJ2-5, with TRBD2 matching over 8 bases. CDR3 length: 17 amino acids. Germline CDR1 SGHTA, CDR2 FQGTGA. The V and J ends lost 0 bases and 2 bases, in that order; junction bases with no gene match: 8. CDR3 region: CASSLTLRSGGQETQYF. The CDR3 DNA follows: TGTGCCAGCAGCTTAACGCTTCGGAGCGGGGGACAAGAGACCCAGTACTTC.

This clone has more than one count but fewer than ten. The chain joins TRBV18 to TRBJ1-3; D ambiguous. The germline gives CDR1 KGHSH, CDR2 LQKENI. This CDR3 region has 16 residues. With 6 bases removed from V and 0 bases from J, the gap between germline ends came to 15 bases. CDR3 amino acids: CASSPALGVSGNTIYF. CDR3 DNA: TGTGCCAGCTCGCCCGCTCTTGGGGTCTCTGGAAACACCATATATTTT.

The rearrangement uses TRBV7-2 and TRBJ2-1; D is perhaps TRBD2 (5 bases). V was shortened by 6 bases and J by 0 bases, with 15 bases between the two germline ends. The germline V gene encodes CDR1 SGHTA and CDR2 FQGNSA. This CDR3 has 16 residues. CDR3 amino acids: CASRFSAMGSYNEQFF. The CDR3 bases are TGTGCCAGCAGATTTAGCGCCATGGGCTCCTACAATGAGCAGTTCTTC.

CDR3 sequence (DNA): TGTGCCAGCTCACCAAGTACAGGGGGGACAGATACGCAGTATTTT. Protein sequence: CASSPSTGGTDTQYF. V usage is TRBV18 and J usage is TRBJ2-3; 8 bases fit TRBD1. Germline CDR1 KGHSH, CDR2 LQKENI. The V and J ends lost 2 bases and 3 bases, in that order; junction bases with no gene match: 4. CDR3 length: 15 residues.

V gene TRBV6-5 combines with J gene TRBJ1-1; 10 bases agree with TRBD1. Germline loops: CDR1 MNHEY, CDR2 SVGAGI. Germline trimming cut 6 bases from V and 0 bases from J; bases unmatched to any gene: 1. The CDR3 has 14 residues. The DNA of the CDR3 is TGTGCCAGCAGAGGGACAGGGGTGAACACTGAAGCTTTCTTT. This gives the protein CASRGTGVNTEAFF.

J is TRBJ2-3 and V is TRBV19; 9 bases are a match to TRBD2. The V and J ends lost 6 bases and 4 bases, in that order; junction bases with no gene match: 5. The CDR3 contains 14 residues. Germline-derived CDR1 and CDR2 are LNHDA and SQIVND (reference sequence). CDR3 bases: TGTGCCAGTAGCCCGACTAGCGGCGCAGATACGCAGTATTTT. It yields the protein CASSPTSGADTQYF.

The genes are TRBV29-1 and TRBJ1-2; D is undetermined. CDR1 SQVTM and CDR2 ANQGSEA come from the germline V gene. This CDR3 contains 11 residues. As DNA, the CDR3 is TGCCAGACCAGGAGTGGTTTGGGCTACACCTTC. It translates to CQTRSGLGYTF.

This sequence joins TRBV7-8 and TRBJ1-4; 7 positions agree with TRBD1. The CDR3 is made up of 16 amino acids. CDR1 SGHVS and CDR2 FQNEAQ come from the germline V gene. The V and J ends lost 6 bases and 8 bases, in that order; junction bases with no gene match: 15. In DNA, the CDR3 is TGTGCCAGCAGTTCCTACCAGCGAGGGGGCAGGGAAAAACTGTTTTTT. This encodes CASSSYQRGGREKLFF. The whole variable domain, remainder taken from reference TRBV7-8 and TRBJ1-4, is GAGVSQSPRYKVAKRGQDVALRCDPISGHVSLFWYQQALGQGPEFLTYFQNEAQLDKSGLPSDRFFAERPEGSVSTLKIQRTQQEDSAVYLCASSSYQRGGREKLFFGSGTQLSVL.

The genes are TRBV12-3 or TRBV12-4 and TRBJ1-5; D is unclear. This CDR3 is 13 amino acids long. V lost 7 bases, J lost 3 bases, and 10 bases lay in between. As DNA, the CDR3 is TGTGCCAGCACCCCAGGTCCCAATCAGCCCCAGCATTTT. Translating it yields CASTPGPNQPQHF.

The chain links TRBV4-3 to TRBJ1-2; 9 bases agree with TRBD1. The length of the CDR3 is 16 residues. Trimming removed 0 bases from V and 5 bases from J; junction bases left unmatched: 7. Germline V gene data show CDR1 as LGHNA and CDR2 as YSLEER. Here the CDR3 reads CASSQDSSGTGYGYTF. The DNA for the CDR3 is TGCGCCAGCAGCCAAGATTCATCCGGGACAGGGTATGGCTACACCTTC.

The count of this clone is one. The chain recombines TRBV12-3 or TRBV12-4 with TRBJ1-1, with TRBD1 matching over 8 bases. The CDR3 has 13 residues. The V segment lost 6 bases and the J segment 5 bases; nucleotides outside the gene matches: 5. The CDR3 loop is CASSRDRGTEAFF. The CDR3 DNA reads as TGTGCCAGCAGCCGAGACAGGGGAACTGAAGCTTTCTTT.

Only one count was recorded for this clone. J is TRBJ1-2 and V is TRBV19; maybe TRBD1 (5 bases). Trimming removed 3 bases at V and 4 bases at J, with 12 bases between. In germline, CDR1 is LNHDA, CDR2 SQIVND (reference sequence). This CDR3 spans 14 amino acids. The chain's CDR3 is CASSIGDSTYGYTF. For the CDR3, the DNA is TGTGCCAGTAGTATTGGCGACAGTACCTATGGCTACACCTTC.

The chain uses TRBV9 and TRBJ2-7; D is uncertain. Trimming shortened V by 2 bases and J by 3 bases, and 12 bases separated the two germline ends. CDR1 and CDR2 (germline): SGDLS, YYNGEE. This CDR3 is 14 amino acids long. CDR3 residues: CASSVEPRSYEQYF. CDR3 coding DNA: TGTGCCAGCAGCGTGGAACCCAGGAGCTACGAGCAGTACTTC.

The J gene is TRBJ2-1, the V gene TRBV3-1 (or the pseudogene TRBV3-2); 7 bases fit TRBD2. V lost 4 bases, J lost 7 bases, and 7 bases stayed unmatched. This CDR3 contains 14 residues. Germline V gene lookup returns CDR1 LGHDT and CDR2 YNNKEL (reference sequence). CDR3 DNA: TGTGCCAGCAGCCTGAGGGAGCGGGGTAATGAGCAGTTCTTC. Translating gives CASSLRERGNEQFF.

The V call is TRBV5-5, the J call TRBJ2-1; 8 bases line up with TRBD2. Germline V gene lookup returns CDR1 SGHKS and CDR2 YYEKEE (reference sequence). The CDR3 runs to 16 residues. The ends lost 2 bases at V and 5 bases at J; junction bases unmatched: 9. The CDR3 spells CASSFAAGGRNNEQFF. Written as DNA, the CDR3 is TGTGCCAGCAGCTTCGCGGCGGGGGGCCGAAACAATGAGCAGTTCTTC.